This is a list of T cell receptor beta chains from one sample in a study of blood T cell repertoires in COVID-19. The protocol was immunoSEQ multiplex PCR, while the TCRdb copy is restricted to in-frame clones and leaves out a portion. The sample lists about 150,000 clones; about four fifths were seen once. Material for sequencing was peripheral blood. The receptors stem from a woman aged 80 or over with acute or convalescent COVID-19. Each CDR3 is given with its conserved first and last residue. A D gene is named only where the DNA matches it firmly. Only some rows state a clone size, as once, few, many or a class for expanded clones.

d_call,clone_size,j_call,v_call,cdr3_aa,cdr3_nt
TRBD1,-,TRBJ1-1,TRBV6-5,CASRRDRENTEAFF,TGTGCCAGCAGAAGGGACAGAGAAAACACTGAAGCTTTCTTT
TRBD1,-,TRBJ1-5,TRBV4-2,CASSPQGQLNQPQHF,TGTGCCAGCAGCCCCCAGGGACAGCTCAATCAGCCCCAGCATTTT
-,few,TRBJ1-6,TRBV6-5,CASSYSRTGNSPLHF,TGTGCCAGCAGTTACTCCAGAACGGGGAACTCACCCCTCCACTTT
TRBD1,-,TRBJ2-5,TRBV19,CASSMGTGAVETQYF,TGTGCCAGTAGTATGGGGACAGGGGCGGTAGAGACCCAGTACTTC
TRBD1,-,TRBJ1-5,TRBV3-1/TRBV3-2,CASSQFTGGNNQPQHF,TGTGCCAGCAGCCAGTTTACAGGGGGCAACAATCAGCCCCAGCATTTT
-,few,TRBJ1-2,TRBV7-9,CASLDGNYGYTF,TGTGCCAGCCTTGACGGGAACTATGGCTACACCTTC
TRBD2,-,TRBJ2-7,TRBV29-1,CSVGTSGSSYEQYF,TGCAGCGTCGGGACTAGCGGGAGCTCCTACGAGCAGTACTTC
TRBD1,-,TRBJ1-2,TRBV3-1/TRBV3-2,CASSQGGQDRAYGYTF,TGTGCCAGCAGCCAAGGGGGGCAAGACAGGGCCTATGGCTACACCTTC
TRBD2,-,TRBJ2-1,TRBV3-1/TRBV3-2,CASSPWTSGLEQFF,TGTGCCAGCAGCCCGTGGACTAGCGGCTTAGAGCAGTTCTTC
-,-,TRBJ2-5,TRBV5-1,CASSLVPKETQYF,TGCGCCAGCAGCTTGGTTCCTAAAGAGACCCAGTACTTC
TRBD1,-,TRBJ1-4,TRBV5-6,CASSGTATGEKLFF,TGTGCCAGCAGCGGGACAGCCACTGGGGAAAAACTGTTTTTT
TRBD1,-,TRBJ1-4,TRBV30,CAWSVLGQGEEKLFF,TGTGCCTGGAGTGTACTCGGACAGGGGGAAGAAAAACTGTTTTTT
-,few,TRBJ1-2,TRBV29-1,CSVGDPSFGGYTF,TGCAGCGTCGGAGATCCTTCTTTTGGTGGCTACACCTTC
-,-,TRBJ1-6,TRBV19,CASIEGNSYNSPLHF,TGTGCCAGTATAGAGGGCAACTCCTATAATTCACCCCTCCACTTT
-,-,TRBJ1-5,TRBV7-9,CASSSDSPPQHF,TGTGCCAGCAGTTCGGACAGTCCGCCCCAGCATTTT
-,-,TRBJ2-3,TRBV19,CASSVGVADTQYF,TGTGCCAGTAGTGTGGGAGTTGCTGATACGCAGTATTTT
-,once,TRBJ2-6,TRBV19,CASSGGLGANVLTF,TGTGCCAGTAGTGGGGGCTTGGGGGCCAACGTCCTGACTTTC
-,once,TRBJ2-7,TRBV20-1,CSASDGTSTREQYF,TGCAGTGCCAGTGACGGGACATCAACGAGGGAGCAGTACTTC
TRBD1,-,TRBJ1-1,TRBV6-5,CASRGPGTDVSEAFF,TGTGCCAGCAGGGGCCCCGGGACAGATGTCTCTGAAGCTTTCTTT
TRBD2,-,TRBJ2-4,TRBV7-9,CASSILAGGGGNIQYF,TGTGCCAGCAGCATACTAGCGGGAGGAGGCGGAAACATTCAGTACTTC
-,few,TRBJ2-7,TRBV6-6,CASSSNYEQYF,TGTGCCAGCAGTTCCAACTACGAGCAGTACTTC
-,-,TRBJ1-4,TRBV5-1,CASSPAGGDNEKLFF,TGCGCCAGCAGCCCCGCGGGAGGTGATAATGAAAAACTGTTTTTT
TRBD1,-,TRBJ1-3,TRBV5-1,CASSDRGPGNTIYF,TGCGCCAGCAGCGACAGGGGACCTGGAAACACCATATATTTT
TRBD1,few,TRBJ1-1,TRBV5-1,CASSLSGTALNTEAFF,TGCGCCAGCAGCCTCTCGGGGACAGCGCTGAACACTGAAGCTTTCTTT
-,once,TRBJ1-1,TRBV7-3,CASSLQGFTEAFF,TGTGCCAGCAGCTTACAGGGATTCACTGAAGCTTTCTTT
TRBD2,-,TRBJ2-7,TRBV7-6,CASSPGPQRGSYEQYF,TGTGCCAGCAGCCCTGGGCCCCAGCGGGGGTCCTACGAGCAGTACTTC
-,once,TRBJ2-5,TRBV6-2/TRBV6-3,CASSDRTAQYF,TGTGCCAGCAGCGACAGGACTGCTCAGTACTTC
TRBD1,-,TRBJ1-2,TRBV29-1,CSVDYTGFFGTGGYYTF,TGCAGCGTTGACTACACGGGTTTTTTCGGGACAGGGGGATACTACACCTTC
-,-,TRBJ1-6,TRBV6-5,CASSYTTGSNSPLHF,TGTGCCAGCAGTTACACCACAGGGAGCAATTCACCCCTCCACTTT
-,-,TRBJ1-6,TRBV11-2,CASSLRGEANSPLHF,TGTGCCAGCAGCTTAAGGGGTGAGGCGAATTCACCCCTCCACTTT
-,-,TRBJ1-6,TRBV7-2,CASGTPSYNSPLHF,TGTGCCAGCGGGACACCCTCCTATAATTCACCCCTCCACTTT
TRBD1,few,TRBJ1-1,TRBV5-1,CASSRDREAFF,TGCGCCAGCAGCCGGGACAGGGAAGCTTTCTTT
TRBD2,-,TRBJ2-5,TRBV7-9,CASSSGTSQETQYF,TGTGCCAGCAGCAGCGGGACTTCCCAAGAGACCCAGTACTTC
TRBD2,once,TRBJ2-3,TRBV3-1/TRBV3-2,CASSQDVTSPAGDTQYF,TGTGCCAGCAGCCAAGACGTGACTAGCCCGGCGGGAGATACGCAGTATTTT
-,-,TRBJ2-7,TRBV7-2,CASSLTPGWSEQYF,TGTGCCAGCAGCTTAACCCCCGGGTGGTCAGAACAGTACTTC
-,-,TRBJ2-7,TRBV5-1,CASSGDPRGSYEQYF,TGCGCCAGCAGCGGCGATCCCAGAGGCTCCTACGAGCAGTACTTC
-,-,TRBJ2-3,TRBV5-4,CASSPTPLGTDTQYF,TGTGCCAGCAGCCCTACCCCATTAGGCACAGATACGCAGTATTTT
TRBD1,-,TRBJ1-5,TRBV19,CASSIGTANQPQHF,TGTGCCAGTAGTATCGGGACAGCTAATCAGCCCCAGCATTTT
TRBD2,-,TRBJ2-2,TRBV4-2,CASSQERASGRKTGELFF,TGTGCCAGCAGCCAAGAAAGGGCTAGCGGGAGAAAAACCGGGGAGCTGTTTTTT
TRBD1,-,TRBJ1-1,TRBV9,CASSAQGANTEAFF,TGTGCCAGCAGCGCTCAGGGGGCGAACACTGAAGCTTTCTTT
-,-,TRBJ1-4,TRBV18,CASSPRGANEKLFF,TGTGCCAGCTCACCACGAGGAGCTAATGAAAAACTGTTTTTT
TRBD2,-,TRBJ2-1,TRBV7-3,CASSSPGTSGGDEQFF,TGTGCCAGCAGCTCCCCCGGGACTAGCGGGGGCGATGAGCAGTTCTTC
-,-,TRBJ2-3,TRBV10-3,CAISESRDTQYF,TGTGCCATCAGTGAGTCGAGGGATACGCAGTATTTT
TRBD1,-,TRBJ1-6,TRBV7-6,CASSLAGTGNNSPLHF,TGTGCCAGCAGCTTAGCGGGGACAGGGAATAATTCACCCCTCCACTTT
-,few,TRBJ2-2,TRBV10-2,CASSESILAGELFF,TGCGCCAGCAGTGAGTCGATCCTAGCCGGGGAGCTGTTTTTT
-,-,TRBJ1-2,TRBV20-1,CSAGRDYGYTF,TGCAGTGCAGGGCGGGACTATGGCTACACCTTC
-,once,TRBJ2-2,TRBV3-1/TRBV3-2,CASSQDSRATGELFF,TGTGCCAGCAGCCAAGATTCGCGAGCCACCGGGGAGCTGTTTTTT
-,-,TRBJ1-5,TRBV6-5,CASGTGNQPQHF,TGTGCCAGCGGAACAGGGAATCAGCCCCAGCATTTT
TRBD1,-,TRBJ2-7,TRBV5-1,CASSWDSSYEQYF,TGCGCCAGCAGTTGGGACAGCTCCTACGAGCAGTACTTC